Judged by frequency, the clone carrying this T cell receptor beta chain is medium-sized. The antigen remains undetermined. The entry originates in a study of CD8 T cells in cerebrospinal fluid in Alzheimer's disease. Findings of the study overall: No causal link between EBV and Alzheimer's follows from EBV-specific cerebrospinal fluid TCRs, authors warned.

For each CDR3 protein, TCRdb gives one entry from its re-call of the 10x single-cell sequencing reads, without DNA. The sample totals over a thousand distinct CDR3 sequences. The CDR3 runs to 13 residues. The origin of this receptor is a human donor in good health. Sequencing input: cerebrospinal fluid. The chain carries TRBV12-3 or TRBV12-4 and TRBJ2-7; TCRdb reports TRBD1, a call that lacks DNA to check it against. CDR3 amino acids: CASSGQGTYEQYF.